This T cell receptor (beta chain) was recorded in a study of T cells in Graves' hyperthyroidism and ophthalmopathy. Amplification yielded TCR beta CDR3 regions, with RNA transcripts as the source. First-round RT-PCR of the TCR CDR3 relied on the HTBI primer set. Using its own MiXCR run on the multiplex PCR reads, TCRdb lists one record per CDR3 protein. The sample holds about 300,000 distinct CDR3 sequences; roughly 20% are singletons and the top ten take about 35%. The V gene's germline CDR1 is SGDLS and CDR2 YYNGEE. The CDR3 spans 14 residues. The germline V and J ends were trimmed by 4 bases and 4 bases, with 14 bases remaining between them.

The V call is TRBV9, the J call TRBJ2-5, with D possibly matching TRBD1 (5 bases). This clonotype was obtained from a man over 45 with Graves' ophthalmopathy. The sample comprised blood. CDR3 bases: TGTGCCAGCAGCCCGCAGGGCTCGGGAGAGACCCAGTACTTC. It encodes CASSPQGSGETQYF.